The 10 T cell receptor beta chains listed next were all sequenced from one sample in a study of T cells in Graves' hyperthyroidism and ophthalmopathy. Authors of the study amplified TCR beta CDR3 regions from RNA transcripts. The HTBI primer set was used in a first-round RT-PCR of the TCR CDR3. TCRdb redid the calling of the multiplex PCR reads with MiXCR, one entry per CDR3 protein. The sample holds roughly 520,000 distinct CDR3 sequences, less than 25% seen once. Sequenced material: blood. Source of these receptors: a woman aged 30 to 39 with Graves' ophthalmopathy.

The table lists this clonotype with many counts. The genes are TRBV12-3 or TRBV12-4 and TRBJ1-2; D is ambiguous. The V and J ends lost 3 bases and 1 base respectively, with 9 bases between them. The CDR3 covers 14 residues. CDR3 amino acids: CASSLRRDNYGYTF. As DNA, the CDR3 is TGTGCCAGCAGTTTGAGAAGAGATAACTATGGCTACACCTTC.

In this sample, this clonotype turned up once. The CDR3 DNA reads as TGTGCCAGCAGTTACTCCCGATATCCGGGACAGGGTCTGGATGGCTACACCTTC. This encodes CASSYSRYPGQGLDGYTF. The chain uses TRBV6-2 or TRBV6-3 and TRBJ1-2; 9 bases are a match to TRBD1. V lost 0 bases to trimming and J lost 6 bases; unmatched junction nucleotides: 14. Germline CDR1 is MNHEY and CDR2 is SVGEGT. CDR3 size: 18 residues.

This clonotype came up many times. The rearrangement joins TRBV20-1 to TRBJ1-3; D is undetermined. CDR1 is DFQATT, CDR2 SNEGSKA, per germline (reference sequence). The CDR3 loop spans 14 amino acids. V was cut by 6 bases and J by 0 bases, with 12 bases left in between. Written as DNA, the CDR3 is TGCAGTGCCCGCGGACCCGACTCTGGAAACACCATATATTTT. It encodes CSARGPDSGNTIYF.

This clonotype was seen a few times. V gene TRBV28 combines with J gene TRBJ2-7, with a tentative D call TRBD2 (5 bases). Germline assignment: CDR1 MDHEN and CDR2 SYDVKM. Trimming took off 5 bases at V and 7 bases at J, with 15 bases between the two ends. The CDR3 is 13 residues long. CDR3 sequence reads: CASSTDGVGEQYF. The CDR3 nucleotides are TGTGCCAGCAGTACAGACGGGGTGGGGGAGCAGTACTTC.

The gene calls are TRBV20-1 and TRBJ2-2, with D possibly TRBD1 on 6 matching bases. Trimming left V 1 base short and J 3 bases short, with 15 bases between. The CDR3 extends over 16 amino acids. Germline assignment: CDR1 DFQATT and CDR2 SNEGSKA (reference sequence). CDR3 DNA sequence: TGCAGTGCTAGAGGAAGACAGGCCCTATACACCGGGGAGCTGTTTTTT. Encoded protein: CSARGRQALYTGELFF.

The chain links TRBV20-1 to TRBJ1-5; D gene unclear. V gave up 2 bases and J gave up 0 bases, with 14 bases separating them. The germline V gene has CDR1 DFQATT and CDR2 SNEGSKA (reference sequence). The CDR3 runs 16 residues. In DNA form, the CDR3 reads TGCAGTGCTAGACGACTTAGCCAGCATAGCAATCAGCCCCAGCATTTT. This sequence encodes CSARRLSQHSNQPQHF.

This clonotype appeared many times. The chain carries TRBV5-5 and TRBJ2-2, with unresolved D. Trimming cost V 1 base and J 7 bases, with 8 bases left between them. The CDR3 loop spans 13 amino acids. Germline CDR1 is SGHKS and CDR2 is YYEKEE (reference sequence). For the CDR3, the DNA is TGTGCCAGCAGCTTGTCGGTTAACGGGGAGCTGTTTTTT. It translates to CASSLSVNGELFF.

This clonotype was recorded at least ten times. In this CDR3 the conserved last residue, phenylalanine or tryptophan, is missing, so a read error is likely. The J gene is TRBJ2-7, the V gene TRBV12-3 or TRBV12-4; 9 bases line up with TRBD1. V dropped 4 bases and J dropped 3; count of bases not matched to a gene: 10. The CDR3 loop spans 16 amino acids. CDR3 amino acids: CASSSYPGQGDYEQYL. In DNA, the CDR3 is TGTGCCAGCAGTTCCTATCCGGGACAGGGAGACTACGAGCAGTACCTC.

This clonotype was recorded a few times. The rearrangement uses TRBV29-1 and TRBJ2-7; D may be TRBD2 (5 bases). V was cut by 3 bases and J by 3 bases, with 12 bases left in between. This CDR3 is built from 13 residues. Germline-derived CDR1 and CDR2 are SQVTM and ANQGSEA. CDR3 protein: CSVEAGAGYEQYF. CDR3 bases: TGCAGCGTTGAGGCGGGCGCGGGCTACGAGCAGTACTTC.

This clonotype was picked up many times. The V call is TRBV5-1, the J call TRBJ1-2, with D perhaps matching TRBD1 (5 bases). The CDR3 contains 15 residues. Trimming removed 4 bases from V and 6 bases from J, with 19 bases in between. Germline-derived CDR1 and CDR2 are SGHRS and YFSETQ. The CDR3 region has the DNA TGCGCCAGCAGCAGTCTGACTAGGGGAGCCCATGGCTACACCTTC. Protein sequence: CASSSLTRGAHGYTF.